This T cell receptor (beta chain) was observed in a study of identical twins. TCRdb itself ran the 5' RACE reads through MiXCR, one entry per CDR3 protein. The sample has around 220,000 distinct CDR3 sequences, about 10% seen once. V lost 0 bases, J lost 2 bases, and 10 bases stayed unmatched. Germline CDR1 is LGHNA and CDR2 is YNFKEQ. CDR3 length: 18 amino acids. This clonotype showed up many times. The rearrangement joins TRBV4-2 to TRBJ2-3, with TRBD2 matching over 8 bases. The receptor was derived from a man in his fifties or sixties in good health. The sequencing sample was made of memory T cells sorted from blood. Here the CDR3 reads CASSQESSSGGYTDTQYF. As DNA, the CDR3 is TGTGCCAGCAGCCAAGAAAGTAGCAGCGGGGGATACACAGATACGCAGTATTTT.